The clone carrying this T cell receptor beta chain was seen more than once but under ten times. This entry comes from a study of blood T cell repertoires in COVID-19. The method was immunoSEQ multiplex PCR; TCRdb's version includes in-frame clones alone and lacks a portion of them. Of 190,000 or so clones in the sample, roughly 86% were seen once. The TCR sequence derives from a man aged 35 to 55 with active or convalescent COVID-19. What was sequenced was peripheral blood.

The CDR3 DNA reads as TGCGCCAGCAGCCAAGAGGGCAGGGTTTACGAGCAGTACTTC. It codes for CASSQEGRVYEQYF. The chain links TRBV4-1 to TRBJ2-7; D possibly corresponds to TRBD1 (5 bases). Germline loops: CDR1 MGHRA, CDR2 YSYEKL. V dropped 0 bases and J dropped 4 bases, with 10 bases sitting between them. The CDR3 has 14 residues.